The T cell receptor (beta chain) under discussion was sequenced for a study of regulatory T cells in long-lasting Graves disease. Time point indicated: newly diagnosed GD, antithyroid drugs for less than 3 months. Making the TCR library involved RNA that had been extracted from PBMCs. V was shortened by 5 bases and J by 0 bases, with 14 bases between the two germline ends. The CDR3 is 15 amino acids. In germline, CDR1 is DFQATT, CDR2 SNEGSKA (reference sequence). This clonotype was counted many times. HTBI primers from iRepertoire and Arm-PCR of CDR3 regions yielded the TCR beta libraries. TCRdb used MiXCR to reprocess the multiplex PCR reads, holding one entry per CDR3 protein. The table lists some 240,000 distinct CDR3 sequences, around 19% of them singletons. Another study also made use of these data, one on T cells in Graves' hyperthyroidism and ophthalmopathy.

The chain is built from TRBV20-1 and TRBJ1-5, with a possible D match to TRBD1 (6 bases). The sequence was obtained from a woman aged 25 to 45 with Graves disease. This sample comprised peripheral blood mononuclear cells (PBMCs), obtained at new diagnosis, from a patient treated with antithyroid drugs. CDR3 DNA: TGCAGTGCTCCAGGGGCGAGGTATAGCAATCAGCCCCAGCATTTT. Residues: CSAPGARYSNQPQHF.